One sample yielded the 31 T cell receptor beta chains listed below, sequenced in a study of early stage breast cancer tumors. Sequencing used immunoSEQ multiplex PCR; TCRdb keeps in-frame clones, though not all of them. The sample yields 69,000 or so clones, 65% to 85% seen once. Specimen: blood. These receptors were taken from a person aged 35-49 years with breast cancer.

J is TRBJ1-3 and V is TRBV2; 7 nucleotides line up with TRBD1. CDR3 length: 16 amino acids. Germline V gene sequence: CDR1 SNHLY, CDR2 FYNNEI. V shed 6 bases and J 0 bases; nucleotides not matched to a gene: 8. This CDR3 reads CASSRRWDSSGNTIYF. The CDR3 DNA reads TGTGCCAGCAGCCGAAGATGGGACAGCTCTGGAAACACCATATATTTT.

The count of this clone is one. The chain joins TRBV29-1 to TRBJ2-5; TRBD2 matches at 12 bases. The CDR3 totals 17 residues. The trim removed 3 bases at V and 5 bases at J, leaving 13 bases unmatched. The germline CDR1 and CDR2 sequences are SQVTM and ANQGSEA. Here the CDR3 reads CSVEMTSGRSLGETQYF. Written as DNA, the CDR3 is TGCAGCGTTGAGATGACTAGCGGGAGAAGTCTAGGGGAGACCCAGTACTTC.

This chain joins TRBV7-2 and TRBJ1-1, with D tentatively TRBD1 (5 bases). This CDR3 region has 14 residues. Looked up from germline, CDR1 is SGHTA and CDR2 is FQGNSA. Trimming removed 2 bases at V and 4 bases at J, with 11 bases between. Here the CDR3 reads CASSLSLGGTEAFF. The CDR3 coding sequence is TGTGCCAGCAGCTTATCTTTGGGGGGCACTGAAGCTTTCTTT.

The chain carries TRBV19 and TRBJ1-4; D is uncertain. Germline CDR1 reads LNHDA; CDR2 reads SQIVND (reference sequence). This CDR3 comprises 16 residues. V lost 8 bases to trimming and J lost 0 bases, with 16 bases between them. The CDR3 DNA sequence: TGTGCCAGTGCTCCAGGTTGGATCACAACTAATGAAAAACTGTTTTTT. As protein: CASAPGWITTNEKLFF.

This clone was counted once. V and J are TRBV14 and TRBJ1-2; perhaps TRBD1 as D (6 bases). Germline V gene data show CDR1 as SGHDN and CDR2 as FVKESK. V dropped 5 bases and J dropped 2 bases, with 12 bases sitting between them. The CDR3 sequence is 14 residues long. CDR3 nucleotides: TGTGCCAGCAGCTTTCGGACAGAAAACTATGGCTACACCTTC. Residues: CASSFRTENYGYTF.

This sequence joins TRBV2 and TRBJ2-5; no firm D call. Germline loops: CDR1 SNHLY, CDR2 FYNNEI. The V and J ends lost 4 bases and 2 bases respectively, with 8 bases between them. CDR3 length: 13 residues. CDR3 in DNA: TGTGCCAGCAGTGCGACACTTCAAGAGACCCAGTACTTC. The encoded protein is CASSATLQETQYF.

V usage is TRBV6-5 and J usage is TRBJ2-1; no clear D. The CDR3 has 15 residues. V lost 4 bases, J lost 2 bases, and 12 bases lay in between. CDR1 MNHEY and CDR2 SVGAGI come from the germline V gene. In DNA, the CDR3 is TGTGCCAGCAGTTCGGTGATGACTCCCTACAATGAGCAGTTCTTC. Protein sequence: CASSSVMTPYNEQFF.

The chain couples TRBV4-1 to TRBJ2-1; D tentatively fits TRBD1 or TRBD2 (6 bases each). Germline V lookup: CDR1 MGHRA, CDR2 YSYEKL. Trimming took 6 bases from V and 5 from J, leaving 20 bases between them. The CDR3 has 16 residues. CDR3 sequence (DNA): TGCGCCAGCAGAGAAGGGGGAGGTGGAATAAACAATGAGCAGTTCTTC. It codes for CASREGGGGINNEQFF.

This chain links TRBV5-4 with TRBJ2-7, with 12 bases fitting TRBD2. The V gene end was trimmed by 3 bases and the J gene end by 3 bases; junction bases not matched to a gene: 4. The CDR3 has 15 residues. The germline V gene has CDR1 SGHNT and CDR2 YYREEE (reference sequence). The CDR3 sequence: CASSSLAGGLYEQYF. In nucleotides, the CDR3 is TGTGCCAGCAGCTCACTAGCGGGAGGTCTCTACGAGCAGTACTTC.

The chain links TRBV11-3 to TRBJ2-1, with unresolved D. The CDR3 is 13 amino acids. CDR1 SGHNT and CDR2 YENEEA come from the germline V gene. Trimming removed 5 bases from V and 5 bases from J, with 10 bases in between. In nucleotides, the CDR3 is TGTGCCAGCAGCCCAATGGCGGACAATGAGCAGTTCTTC. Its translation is CASSPMADNEQFF. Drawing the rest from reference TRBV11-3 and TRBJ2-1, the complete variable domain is EAGVVQSPRYKIIEKKQPVAFWCNPISGHNTLYWYLQNLGQGPELLIRYENEEAVDDSQLPKDRFSAERLKGVDSTLKIQPAELGDSAVYLCASSPMADNEQFFGPGTRLTVL.

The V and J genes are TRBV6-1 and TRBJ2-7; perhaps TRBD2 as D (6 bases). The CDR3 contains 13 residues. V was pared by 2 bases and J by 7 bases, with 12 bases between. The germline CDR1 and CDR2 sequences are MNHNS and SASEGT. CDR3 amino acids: CASSEQAGGEQYF. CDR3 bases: TGTGCCAGCAGTGAACAGGCCGGGGGTGAGCAGTACTTC.

CDR3 sequence (DNA): TGTGCCAGTAGTACATCCGCGAGGGAGACCCAGTACTTC. It encodes CASSTSARETQYF. The V gene is TRBV19, the J gene TRBJ2-5; D ambiguous. V shed 4 bases and J shed 5 bases, with 11 bases lying between them. Germline assignment: CDR1 LNHDA and CDR2 SQIVND (reference sequence). The CDR3 covers 13 residues. Variable domain in full (rest from reference TRBV19 and TRBJ2-5): DGGITQSPKYLFRKEGQNVTLSCEQNLNHDAMYWYRQDPGQGLRLIYYSQIVNDFQKGDIAEGYSVSREKKESFPLTVTSAQKNPTAFYLCASSTSARETQYFGPGTRLLVL.

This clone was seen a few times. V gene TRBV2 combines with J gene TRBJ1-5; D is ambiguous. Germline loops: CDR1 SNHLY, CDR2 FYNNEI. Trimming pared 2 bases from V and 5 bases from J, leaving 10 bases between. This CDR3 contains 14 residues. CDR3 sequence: CASSEFDTYQPQHF. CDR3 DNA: TGTGCCAGCAGTGAATTTGACACTTATCAGCCCCAGCATTTT.

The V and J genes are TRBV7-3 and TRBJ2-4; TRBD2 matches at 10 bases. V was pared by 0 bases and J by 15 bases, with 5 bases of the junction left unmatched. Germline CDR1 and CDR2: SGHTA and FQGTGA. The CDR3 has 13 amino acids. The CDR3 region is CASSLTEASGRYF. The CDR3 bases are TGTGCCAGCAGCTTAACGGAGGCTAGCGGGAGGTACTTC.

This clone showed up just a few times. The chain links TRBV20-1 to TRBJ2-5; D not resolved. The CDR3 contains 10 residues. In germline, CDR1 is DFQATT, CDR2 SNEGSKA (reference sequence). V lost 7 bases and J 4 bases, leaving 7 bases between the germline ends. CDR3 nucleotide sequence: TGCAGTGTCCCTTCAGAGACCCAGTACTTC. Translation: CSVPSETQYF.

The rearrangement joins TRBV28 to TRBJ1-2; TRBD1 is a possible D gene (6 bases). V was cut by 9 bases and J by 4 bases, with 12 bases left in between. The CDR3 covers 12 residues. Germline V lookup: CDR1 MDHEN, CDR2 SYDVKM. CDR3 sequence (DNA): TGTGCCAGTACACAGGGAACCTATGGCTACACCTTC. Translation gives CASTQGTYGYTF.

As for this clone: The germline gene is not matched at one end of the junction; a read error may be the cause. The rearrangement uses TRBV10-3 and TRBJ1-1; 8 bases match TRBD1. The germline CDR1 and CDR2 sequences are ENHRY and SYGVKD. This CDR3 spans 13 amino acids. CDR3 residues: CANSQGASTEAFF. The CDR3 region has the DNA TGTGCCAACAGTCAGGGGGCGAGCACTGAAGCTTTCTTT.

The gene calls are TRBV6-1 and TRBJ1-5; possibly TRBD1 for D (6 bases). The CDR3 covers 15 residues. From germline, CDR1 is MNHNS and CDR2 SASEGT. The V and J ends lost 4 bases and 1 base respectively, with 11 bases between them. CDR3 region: CASSAYTGSNQPQHF. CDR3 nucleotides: TGTGCCAGCAGTGCCTACACAGGGAGCAATCAGCCCCAGCATTTT.

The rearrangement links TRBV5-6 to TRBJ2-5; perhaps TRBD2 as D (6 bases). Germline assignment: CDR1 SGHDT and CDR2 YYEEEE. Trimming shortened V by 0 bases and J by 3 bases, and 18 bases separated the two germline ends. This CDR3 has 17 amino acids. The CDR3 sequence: CASSLVLAYLGEETQYF. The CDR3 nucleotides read TGTGCCAGCAGCTTGGTACTAGCTTACCTAGGGGAAGAGACCCAGTACTTC.

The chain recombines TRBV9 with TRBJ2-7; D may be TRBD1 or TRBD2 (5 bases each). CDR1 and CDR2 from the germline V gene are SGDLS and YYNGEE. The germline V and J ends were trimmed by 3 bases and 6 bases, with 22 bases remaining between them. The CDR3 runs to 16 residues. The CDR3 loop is CASSGRGGTTHLEQYF. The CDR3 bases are TGTGCCAGCAGCGGCAGAGGTGGGACCACTCATCTCGAGCAGTACTTC.

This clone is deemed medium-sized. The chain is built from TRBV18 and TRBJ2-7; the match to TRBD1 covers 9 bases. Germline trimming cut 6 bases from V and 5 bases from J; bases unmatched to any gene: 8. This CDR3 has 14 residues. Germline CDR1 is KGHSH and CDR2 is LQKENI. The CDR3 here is CASSPGTGHDEQYF. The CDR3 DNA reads TGTGCCAGCTCTCCCGGGACAGGGCACGACGAGCAGTACTTC.

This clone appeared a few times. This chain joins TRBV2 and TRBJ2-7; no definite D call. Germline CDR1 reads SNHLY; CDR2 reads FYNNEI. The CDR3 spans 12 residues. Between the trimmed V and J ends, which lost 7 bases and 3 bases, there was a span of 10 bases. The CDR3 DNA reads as TGTGCCAGCATAGGCGCAGTCTACGAGCAGTACTTC. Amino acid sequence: CASIGAVYEQYF.

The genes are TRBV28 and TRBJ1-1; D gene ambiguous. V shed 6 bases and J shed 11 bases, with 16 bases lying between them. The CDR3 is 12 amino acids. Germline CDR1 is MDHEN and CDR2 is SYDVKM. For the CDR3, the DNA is TGTGCCAGCAGGCCCTCCGGGATTAGGGCTTTCTTT. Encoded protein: CASRPSGIRAFF.

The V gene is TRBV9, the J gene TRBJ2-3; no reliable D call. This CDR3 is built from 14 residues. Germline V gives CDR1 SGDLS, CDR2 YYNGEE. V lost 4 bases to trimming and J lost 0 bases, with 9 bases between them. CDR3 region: CASSSPRSTDTQYF. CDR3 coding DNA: TGTGCCAGCAGCTCCCCCAGGAGCACAGATACGCAGTATTTT.

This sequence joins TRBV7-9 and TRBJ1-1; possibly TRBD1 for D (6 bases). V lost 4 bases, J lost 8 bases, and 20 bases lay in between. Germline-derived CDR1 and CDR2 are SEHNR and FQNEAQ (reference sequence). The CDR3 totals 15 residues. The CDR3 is CASSSPAQTDREAFF. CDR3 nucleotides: TGTGCCAGCAGCTCCCCTGCCCAAACCGACAGGGAAGCTTTCTTT. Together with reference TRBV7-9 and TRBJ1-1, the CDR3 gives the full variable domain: DTGVSQNPRHKITKRGQNVTFRCDPISEHNRLYWYRQTLGQGPEFLTYFQNEAQLEKSRLLSDRFSAERPKGSFSTLEIQRTEQGDSAMYLCASSSPAQTDREAFFGQGTRLTVV.

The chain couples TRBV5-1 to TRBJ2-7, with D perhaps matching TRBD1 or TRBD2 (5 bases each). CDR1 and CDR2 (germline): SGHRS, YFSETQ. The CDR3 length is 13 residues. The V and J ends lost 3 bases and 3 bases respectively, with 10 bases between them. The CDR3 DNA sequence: TGCGCCAGCAGCTCCCGGGACGTCTACGAGCAGTACTTC. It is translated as CASSSRDVYEQYF.

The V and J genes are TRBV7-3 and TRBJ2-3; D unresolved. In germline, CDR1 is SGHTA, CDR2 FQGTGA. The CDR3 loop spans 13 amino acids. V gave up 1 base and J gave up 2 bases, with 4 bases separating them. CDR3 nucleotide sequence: TGTGCCAGCAGCTTAAGCCCCACAGATACGCAGTATTTT. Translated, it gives CASSLSPTDTQYF.

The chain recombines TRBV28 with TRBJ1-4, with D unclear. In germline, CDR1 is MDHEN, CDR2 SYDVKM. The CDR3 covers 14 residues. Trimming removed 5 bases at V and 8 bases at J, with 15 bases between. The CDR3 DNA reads TGTGCCAGCAGTGGGAACATCATACGGGAAAAACTGTTTTTT. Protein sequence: CASSGNIIREKLFF.

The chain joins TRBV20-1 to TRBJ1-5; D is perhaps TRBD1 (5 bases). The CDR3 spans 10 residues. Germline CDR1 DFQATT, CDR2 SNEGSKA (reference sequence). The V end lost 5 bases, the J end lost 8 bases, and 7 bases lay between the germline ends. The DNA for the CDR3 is TGCAGTGCTCCGGGGGAGCCCCAGCATTTT. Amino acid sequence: CSAPGEPQHF.

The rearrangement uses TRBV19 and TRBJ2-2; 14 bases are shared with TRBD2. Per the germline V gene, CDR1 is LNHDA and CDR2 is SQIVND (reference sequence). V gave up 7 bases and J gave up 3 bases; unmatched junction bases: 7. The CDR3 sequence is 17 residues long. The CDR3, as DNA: TGTGCCAGTATTCCCGGACTAGCGGGAGGCGACACCGGGGAGCTGTTTTTT. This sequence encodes CASIPGLAGGDTGELFF.

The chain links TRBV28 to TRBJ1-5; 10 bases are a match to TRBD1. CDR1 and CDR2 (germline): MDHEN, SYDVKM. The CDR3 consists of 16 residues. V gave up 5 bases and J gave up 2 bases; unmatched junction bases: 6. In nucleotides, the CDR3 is TGTGCCAGCAGTGCGACAGGGGGCGCTGGCAATCAGCCCCAGCATTTT. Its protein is CASSATGGAGNQPQHF. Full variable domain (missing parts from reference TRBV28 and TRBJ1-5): DVKVTQSSRYLVKRTGEKVFLECVQDMDHENMFWYRQDPGLGLRLIYFSYDVKMKEKGDIPEGYSVSREKKERFSLILESASTNQTSMYLCASSATGGAGNQPQHFGDGTRLSIL.